These T cell receptor beta chains were read from a single sample in a study of neoadjuvant anti-PD-1 for oral cavity cancer. The repertoire was sequenced with immunoSEQ multiplex PCR; TCRdb's copy has only in-frame clones and lacks some. The table lists approximately 74,000 clones, 84% of them singletons. The starting material was PBMCs, obtained before nivolumab (anti-PD-1) treatment. The source is a person aged 40-85 years with oral cavity squamous cell carcinoma. CDR3s include the opening cysteine and the closing phenylalanine or tryptophan. A D gene is named only where the DNA matches it firmly. Clone sizes are given selectively: once, few, many, or a class where the clone is expanded.

j_call clone_size d_call v_call cdr3_nt cdr3_aa
TRBJ2-5 - - TRBV30 TGTGCCTGGAGTGTACGGGAGACCCAGTACTTC CAWSVRETQYF
TRBJ2-7 - TRBD2 TRBV10-1 TGCGCCAGCAGTGAGTCAAGCGGGAGTCCCTACGAGCAGTACTTC CASSESSGSPYEQYF
TRBJ2-1 - TRBD1 TRBV12-5 TGTGCTAGTGGTACGACAGGGTACGGGTACAATGAGCAGTTCTTC CASGTTGYGYNEQFF
TRBJ1-1 - - TRBV29-1 TGCAGCGTCGCTTCAGTGAACACTGAAGCTTTCTTT CSVASVNTEAFF
TRBJ2-1 - TRBD2 TRBV11-3 TGTGCCAGCAGCTTATCACAAGGGAGGGGTGAGCAGTTCTTC CASSLSQGRGEQFF
TRBJ2-2 - TRBD1 TRBV6-6 TGTGCCAGCAGTTTAAGAGGGGGCGCGGACACCGGGGAGCTGTTTTTT CASSLRGGADTGELFF
TRBJ1-2 - - TRBV5-5 TGTGCCAGCAGCTTGGGGGGTTCCTCTAACTATGGCTACACCTTC CASSLGGSSNYGYTF
TRBJ2-2 - - TRBV5-6 TGTGCCAGCAGCTTTTGGCCGGGAAACACCGGGGAGCTGTTTTTT CASSFWPGNTGELFF
TRBJ2-7 once TRBD1 TRBV15 TGTGCCACCAGCACCCGGACAGGACACGAGCAGTACTTC CATSTRTGHEQYF
TRBJ2-7 - TRBD2 TRBV10-3 TGTGCCATCAGTGTCCAGCGGGAGGGCTACGAGCAGTACTTC CAISVQREGYEQYF
TRBJ2-1 few TRBD2 TRBV9 TGTGCCAGCAGCGCGCCAAGAGGGGCTAGCGGGAGACGTGGCTACAATGAGCAGTTCTTC CASSAPRGASGRRGYNEQFF
TRBJ1-1 - TRBD1 TRBV19 TGTGCCAGTAGTATAACCGAGTGGGGACAGGGGGATTTGAAAATATCGGCTTTCTTT CASSITEWGQGDLKISAFF
TRBJ1-2 - - TRBV6-5 TGTGCCAGCAGTACCACGGGGGGGGGCTACACCTTC CASSTTGGGYTF